These T cell receptor beta chains were read from a single sample in a study of blood T cell repertoires in COVID-19. The assay was immunoSEQ multiplex PCR, and TCRdb's table has in-frame clones only and misses some. This table holds 300,000 to 350,000 clones, 90% found once. Input material: PBMCs or T cells enriched from blood (not recorded which). These receptor sequences come from a woman in her late teens or twenties with acute COVID-19. The CDR3 runs from the conserved cysteine through the conserved F or W. A D gene is named only where the DNA matches it firmly. Clone size is given for some rows only: seen once, a few or many times, or a class if the clone is expanded.

j_call: TRBJ1-4
clone_size: .
v_call: TRBV13
d_call: TRBD1
cdr3_nt: TGTGCCAGCAGTTTCATCGACAGGGGGAAGGAAAAACTGTTTTTT
cdr3_aa: CASSFIDRGKEKLFF

j_call: TRBJ2-1
clone_size: .
v_call: TRBV19
d_call: TRBD2
cdr3_nt: TGTGCCAGTAGTATCCCTGTTTGGACTAGCGGGATGGTTGAGCAGTTCTTC
cdr3_aa: CASSIPVWTSGMVEQFF

j_call: TRBJ1-1
clone_size: .
v_call: TRBV5-1
d_call: .
cdr3_nt: TGCGCCAGCAGCTTGGAGGGGCAGGGAATAGCTTTCTTT
cdr3_aa: CASSLEGQGIAFF

j_call: TRBJ1-4
clone_size: .
v_call: TRBV20-1
d_call: .
cdr3_nt: TGCAGTGCTGCAGGGGATGAAAAACTGTTTTTT
cdr3_aa: CSAAGDEKLFF

j_call: TRBJ1-1
clone_size: .
v_call: TRBV7-2
d_call: .
cdr3_nt: TGTGCCAGCAGCTTGAGTTCATGGGGCGGCCCTGAAGCTTTCTTT
cdr3_aa: CASSLSSWGGPEAFF

j_call: TRBJ1-1
clone_size: once
v_call: TRBV3-1/TRBV3-2
d_call: TRBD1
cdr3_nt: TGTGCCAGCAGCCCGGACGGGGACAGGGGGTACAACACTGAAGCTTTCTTT
cdr3_aa: CASSPDGDRGYNTEAFF

j_call: TRBJ2-4
clone_size: few
v_call: TRBV5-4
d_call: .
cdr3_nt: TGTGCCAGCAGCTCGGGACGGGAGAGCATTCAGTACTTC
cdr3_aa: CASSSGRESIQYF

j_call: TRBJ1-4
clone_size: many
v_call: TRBV7-2
d_call: .
cdr3_nt: TGTGCCAGCAGCCTACGGGGGGCTGGAGATGAAAAACTGTTTTTT
cdr3_aa: CASSLRGAGDEKLFF

j_call: TRBJ1-2
clone_size: .
v_call: TRBV15
d_call: TRBD1
cdr3_nt: TGTGCCACCAGCAGAGGGGGACAGGGGCATGGCTACACCTTC
cdr3_aa: CATSRGGQGHGYTF

j_call: TRBJ2-5
clone_size: .
v_call: TRBV9
d_call: TRBD1
cdr3_nt: TGTGCCAGCAGCTCTCGACAGGGCTCGGAGACCCAGTACTTC
cdr3_aa: CASSSRQGSETQYF

j_call: TRBJ2-7
clone_size: .
v_call: TRBV20-1
d_call: .
cdr3_nt: TGCAGTGCCGAGACTAGTTACGAGCAGTACTTC
cdr3_aa: CSAETSYEQYF

j_call: TRBJ1-5
clone_size: .
v_call: TRBV18
d_call: TRBD1
cdr3_nt: TGTGCCAGCTCACAAGGGGAGGCAGGGGGCGCGACGGGTCAGCCCCAGCATTTT
cdr3_aa: CASSQGEAGGATGQPQHF

j_call: TRBJ2-7
clone_size: once
v_call: TRBV11-3
d_call: .
cdr3_nt: TGTGCCAGCAGCTTAAACAGGGCCTACGAGCAGTACTTC
cdr3_aa: CASSLNRAYEQYF

j_call: TRBJ2-7
clone_size: .
v_call: TRBV19
d_call: TRBD2
cdr3_nt: TGTGCCACGAAACTAGCGGGAGGATACGAGCAGTACTTC
cdr3_aa: CATKLAGGYEQYF

j_call: TRBJ1-2
clone_size: .
v_call: TRBV24-1
d_call: .
cdr3_nt: TGTGCCACCAGTGACACCTACGGGGGCTACACCTTC
cdr3_aa: CATSDTYGGYTF

j_call: TRBJ2-3
clone_size: .
v_call: TRBV28
d_call: TRBD2
cdr3_nt: TGTGCCAGCAGTTTGGGACTAGCGGGAGTTATTTCATATGCAGATACGCAGTATTTT
cdr3_aa: CASSLGLAGVISYADTQYF

j_call: TRBJ1-1
clone_size: .
v_call: TRBV2
d_call: TRBD1
cdr3_nt: TGTGCCAGCAGTTTAACAGGGGTTGAAGCTTTCTTT
cdr3_aa: CASSLTGVEAFF

j_call: TRBJ1-5
clone_size: .
v_call: TRBV29-1
d_call: TRBD1
cdr3_nt: TGCAGCGCTGCGGATACCGGGACAGGGGACCAGCCCCAGCATTTT
cdr3_aa: CSAADTGTGDQPQHF

j_call: TRBJ2-1
clone_size: .
v_call: TRBV11-3
d_call: .
cdr3_nt: TGTGCCAGCAGCTCCAGGGTGGGATCCTACAATGAGCAGTTCTTC
cdr3_aa: CASSSRVGSYNEQFF

j_call: TRBJ2-1
clone_size: .
v_call: TRBV6-5
d_call: .
cdr3_nt: TGTGCCAGCAGTTACTTTCCGGGGATGGGGAATGAGCAGTTCTTC
cdr3_aa: CASSYFPGMGNEQFF

j_call: TRBJ1-1
clone_size: .
v_call: TRBV19
d_call: .
cdr3_nt: TGTGCCAGTAGTATTGGCCGGGCAGGGCTAGGGAACACTGAAGCTTTCTTT
cdr3_aa: CASSIGRAGLGNTEAFF

j_call: TRBJ1-6
clone_size: .
v_call: TRBV28
d_call: TRBD1
cdr3_nt: TGTGCCAGCAGTGCTGGACAGGGGGGTCGACCCCTCCACTTT
cdr3_aa: CASSAGQGGRPLHF

j_call: TRBJ2-7
clone_size: .
v_call: TRBV7-9
d_call: .
cdr3_nt: TGTGCCAGCAGCTTATTAGACGCGAGAGGGTACGAGCAGTACTTC
cdr3_aa: CASSLLDARGYEQYF

j_call: TRBJ1-4
clone_size: .
v_call: TRBV3-1/TRBV3-2
d_call: .
cdr3_nt: TGTGCCAGCAGCCAAGTTAGGGGGATTAATGAAAAACTGTTTTTT
cdr3_aa: CASSQVRGINEKLFF

j_call: TRBJ2-1
clone_size: .
v_call: TRBV7-9
d_call: .
cdr3_nt: TGTGCCAGCAGCTTAGTTGTGGAGGAGCAGTTCTTC
cdr3_aa: CASSLVVEEQFF

j_call: TRBJ2-7
clone_size: .
v_call: TRBV7-3
d_call: TRBD2
cdr3_nt: TGTGCCAGCAGCTTGGGACTAGCGGACTTAGGAGGGCAGTACTTC
cdr3_aa: CASSLGLADLGGQYF

j_call: TRBJ1-5
clone_size: .
v_call: TRBV5-1
d_call: .
cdr3_nt: TGCGCCAGCAGCTTGGAGGGTTCGGGAAATCAGCCCCAGCATTTT
cdr3_aa: CASSLEGSGNQPQHF

j_call: TRBJ2-7
clone_size: once
v_call: TRBV5-1
d_call: TRBD2
cdr3_nt: TGCGCCAGCAGCTCTGCTAGCGGGAGTATCTACGAGCAGTACTTC
cdr3_aa: CASSSASGSIYEQYF

j_call: TRBJ1-6
clone_size: .
v_call: TRBV20-1
d_call: .
cdr3_nt: TGCAGTGCTAGTGAACAGCTTAATTCACCCCTCCACTTT
cdr3_aa: CSASEQLNSPLHF

j_call: TRBJ1-2
clone_size: .
v_call: TRBV30
d_call: .
cdr3_nt: TGTGCCTGGAGTGACGGGGGGCCTACCTACACCTTC
cdr3_aa: CAWSDGGPTYTF

j_call: TRBJ1-1
clone_size: .
v_call: TRBV19
d_call: TRBD1
cdr3_nt: TGTGCCAGTAGTAAAGGACAGGGGGCACAAGTGGGCGCTTTCTTT
cdr3_aa: CASSKGQGAQVGAFF

j_call: TRBJ2-7
clone_size: .
v_call: TRBV27
d_call: TRBD1
cdr3_nt: TGTGCCAGCAGGGACGAAGGGGGCGCGAGCGTGGACGAGCAGTACTTC
cdr3_aa: CASRDEGGASVDEQYF

j_call: TRBJ1-2
clone_size: .
v_call: TRBV28
d_call: TRBD1
cdr3_nt: TGTGCCACCACAGAACAGGGGTATGGCTACACCTTC
cdr3_aa: CATTEQGYGYTF

j_call: TRBJ2-7
clone_size: .
v_call: TRBV2
d_call: .
cdr3_nt: TGTGCCAGCAGTGAAGTTCTCTCCTACGAGCAGTACTTC
cdr3_aa: CASSEVLSYEQYF

j_call: TRBJ2-2
clone_size: .
v_call: TRBV7-9
d_call: TRBD2
cdr3_nt: TGTGCCAGCAGCTCCCCGGGACTACCTGGCGCCGGGGAGCTGTTTTTT
cdr3_aa: CASSSPGLPGAGELFF

j_call: TRBJ1-4
clone_size: .
v_call: TRBV19
d_call: TRBD1
cdr3_nt: TGTGCCAGTAGTCCAAGGGGGCTGGATGAAAAACTGTTTTTT
cdr3_aa: CASSPRGLDEKLFF

j_call: TRBJ2-1
clone_size: once
v_call: TRBV4-2
d_call: TRBD2
cdr3_nt: TGTGCCAGCAGCCAAGGTCTAGCGGGAGCAAACAATGAGCAGTTCTTC
cdr3_aa: CASSQGLAGANNEQFF

j_call: TRBJ1-2
clone_size: .
v_call: TRBV28
d_call: TRBD1
cdr3_nt: TGTGCCAGCAGTTTGTCGACAGGGACCCTTCACACCTTC
cdr3_aa: CASSLSTGTLHTF

j_call: TRBJ1-4
clone_size: once
v_call: TRBV5-8
d_call: .
cdr3_nt: TGTGCCAGCGCCCAGGGTGACAGCGGGAATGAAAAACTGTTTTTT
cdr3_aa: CASAQGDSGNEKLFF

j_call: TRBJ1-4
clone_size: .
v_call: TRBV7-9
d_call: TRBD1
cdr3_nt: TGTGCCAGCAGCTACCCCCGGACAGGGGGCTTTGAAAAACTGTTTTTT
cdr3_aa: CASSYPRTGGFEKLFF

j_call: TRBJ2-3
clone_size: .
v_call: TRBV11-3
d_call: TRBD2
cdr3_nt: TGTGCCAGCAGCTTAGGTCCTAACGACGGGAGGGCCGGGGATACGCAGTATTTT
cdr3_aa: CASSLGPNDGRAGDTQYF

j_call: TRBJ1-1
clone_size: .
v_call: TRBV7-6
d_call: .
cdr3_nt: TGTGCCAGCAGCTTAGTCCCAGGGACATTAGACACTGAAGCTTTCTTT
cdr3_aa: CASSLVPGTLDTEAFF

j_call: TRBJ1-4
clone_size: .
v_call: TRBV3-1/TRBV3-2
d_call: .
cdr3_nt: TGTGCCAGCAGCCAAGACATAGGGAGAGGGAATGAAAAACTGTTTTTT
cdr3_aa: CASSQDIGRGNEKLFF

j_call: TRBJ2-7
clone_size: .
v_call: TRBV18
d_call: .
cdr3_nt: TGTGCCAGCTCACCGGGTGCAGGGGAGATGTACGAGCAGTACTTC
cdr3_aa: CASSPGAGEMYEQYF